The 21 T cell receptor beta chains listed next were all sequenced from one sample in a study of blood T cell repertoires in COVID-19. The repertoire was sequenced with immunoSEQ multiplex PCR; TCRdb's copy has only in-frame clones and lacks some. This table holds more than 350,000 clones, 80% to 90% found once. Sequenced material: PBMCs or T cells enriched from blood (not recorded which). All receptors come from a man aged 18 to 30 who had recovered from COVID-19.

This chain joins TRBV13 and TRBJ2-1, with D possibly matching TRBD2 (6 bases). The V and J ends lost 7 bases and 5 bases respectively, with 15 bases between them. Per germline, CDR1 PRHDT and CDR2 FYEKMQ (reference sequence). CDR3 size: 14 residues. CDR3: CASTLGDFDNEQFF. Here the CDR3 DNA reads TGTGCCAGCACCCTCGGGGACTTTGACAATGAGCAGTTCTTC.

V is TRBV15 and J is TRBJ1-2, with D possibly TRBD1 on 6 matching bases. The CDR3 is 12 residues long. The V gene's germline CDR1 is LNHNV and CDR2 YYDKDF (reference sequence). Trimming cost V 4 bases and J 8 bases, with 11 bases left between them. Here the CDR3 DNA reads TGTGCCACCAGCATCCGGGACACCGGCTACACCTTC. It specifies CATSIRDTGYTF.

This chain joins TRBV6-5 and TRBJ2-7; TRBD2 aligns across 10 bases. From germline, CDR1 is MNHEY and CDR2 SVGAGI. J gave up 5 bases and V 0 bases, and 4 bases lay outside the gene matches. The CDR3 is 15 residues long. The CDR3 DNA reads TGTGCCAGCAGTTACTCTGGCCTAGCGGGAGACGAGCAGTACTTC. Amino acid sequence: CASSYSGLAGDEQYF.

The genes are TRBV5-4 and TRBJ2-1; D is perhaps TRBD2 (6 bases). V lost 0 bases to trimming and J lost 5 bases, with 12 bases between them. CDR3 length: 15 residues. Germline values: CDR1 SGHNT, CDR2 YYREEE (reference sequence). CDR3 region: CASSLVAGPNNEQFF. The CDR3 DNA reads TGTGCCAGCAGCTTGGTGGCGGGGCCCAACAATGAGCAGTTCTTC.

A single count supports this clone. CDR3 sequence: CAISILDRGEDTQYF. CDR3 DNA: TGTGCCATCAGTATATTGGACAGGGGGGAGGATACGCAGTATTTT. The rearrangement joins TRBV10-3 to TRBJ2-3; 10 bases are a match to TRBD1. This CDR3 comprises 15 residues. Germline CDR1 reads ENHRY; CDR2 reads SYGVKD. V lost 5 bases, J lost 6 bases, and 8 bases stayed unmatched.

The CDR3 sequence is CASSSGTVINTIYF. The CDR3 nucleotides read TGCGCCAGCAGCTCCGGGACAGTTATCAACACCATATATTTT. This chain joins TRBV5-1 and TRBJ1-3, with 7 bases fitting TRBD1. This CDR3 contains 14 residues. J gave up 7 bases and V 3 bases, and 7 bases lay outside the gene matches. The germline CDR1 and CDR2 sequences are SGHRS and YFSETQ. Looking up the rest from reference TRBV5-1 and TRBJ1-3 gives the full variable domain: KAGVTQTPRYLIKTRGQQVTLSCSPISGHRSVSWYQQTPGQGLQFLFEYFSETQRNKGNFPGRFSGRQFSNSRSEMNVSTLELGDSALYLCASSSGTVINTIYFGEGSWLTVV.

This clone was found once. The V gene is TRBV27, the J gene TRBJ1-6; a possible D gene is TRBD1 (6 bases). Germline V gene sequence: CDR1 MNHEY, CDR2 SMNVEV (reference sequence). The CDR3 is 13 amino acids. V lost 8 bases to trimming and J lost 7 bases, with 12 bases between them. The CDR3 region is CASQQGHNSPLHF. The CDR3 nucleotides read TGTGCCAGCCAACAGGGTCACAATTCACCCCTCCACTTT.

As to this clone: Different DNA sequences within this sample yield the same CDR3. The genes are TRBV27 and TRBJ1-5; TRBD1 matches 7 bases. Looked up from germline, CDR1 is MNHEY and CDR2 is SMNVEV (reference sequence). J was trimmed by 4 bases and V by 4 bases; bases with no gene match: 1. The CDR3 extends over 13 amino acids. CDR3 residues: CASSSTGNQPQHF. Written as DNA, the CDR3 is TGTGCCAGCAGTTCGACAGGGAATCAGCCCCAGCATTTT.

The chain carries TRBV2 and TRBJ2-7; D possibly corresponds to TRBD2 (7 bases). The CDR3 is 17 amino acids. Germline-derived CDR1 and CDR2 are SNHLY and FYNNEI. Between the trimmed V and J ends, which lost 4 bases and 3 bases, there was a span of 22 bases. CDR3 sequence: CASSGSTDGGGYYEQYF. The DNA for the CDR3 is TGTGCCAGCAGTGGATCAACTGACGGCGGGGGCTACTACGAGCAGTACTTC.

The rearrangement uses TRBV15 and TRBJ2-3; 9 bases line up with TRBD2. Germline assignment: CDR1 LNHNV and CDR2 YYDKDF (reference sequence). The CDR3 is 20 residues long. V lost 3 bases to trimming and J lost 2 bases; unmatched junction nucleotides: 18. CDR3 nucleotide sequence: TGTGCCACCAGCAGTGTGGTTGGGAGCCCGACTAGCGGCCCCACAGATACGCAGTATTTT. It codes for CATSSVVGSPTSGPTDTQYF.

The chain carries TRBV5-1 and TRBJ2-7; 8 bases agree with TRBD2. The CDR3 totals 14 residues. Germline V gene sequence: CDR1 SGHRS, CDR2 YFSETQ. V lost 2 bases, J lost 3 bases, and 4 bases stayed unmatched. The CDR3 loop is CASSFGGAGYEQYF. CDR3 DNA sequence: TGCGCCAGCAGCTTCGGGGGGGCCGGCTACGAGCAGTACTTC.

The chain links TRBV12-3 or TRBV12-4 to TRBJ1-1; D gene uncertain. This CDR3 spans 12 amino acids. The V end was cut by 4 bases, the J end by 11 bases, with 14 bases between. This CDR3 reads CASSSDLNDAFF. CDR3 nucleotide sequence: TGTGCCAGCAGTTCAGACTTAAACGACGCTTTCTTT.

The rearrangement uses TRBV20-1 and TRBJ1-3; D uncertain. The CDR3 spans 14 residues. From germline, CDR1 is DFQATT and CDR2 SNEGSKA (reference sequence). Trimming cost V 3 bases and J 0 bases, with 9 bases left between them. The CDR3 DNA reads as TGCAGTGCTAGTGAGAGGAGCTCTGGAAACACCATATATTTT. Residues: CSASERSSGNTIYF.

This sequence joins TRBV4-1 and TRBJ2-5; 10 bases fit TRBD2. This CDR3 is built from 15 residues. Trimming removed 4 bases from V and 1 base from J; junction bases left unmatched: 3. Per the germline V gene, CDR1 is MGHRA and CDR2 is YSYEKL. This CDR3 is CASSRSGGPQETQYF. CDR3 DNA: TGCGCCAGCAGCCGTAGCGGGGGGCCCCAAGAGACCCAGTACTTC.

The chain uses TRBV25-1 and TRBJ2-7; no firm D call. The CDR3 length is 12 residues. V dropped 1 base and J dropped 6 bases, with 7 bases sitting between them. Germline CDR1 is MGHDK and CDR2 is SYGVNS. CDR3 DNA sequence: TGTGCCAGCAGTGAATTTAGTACCGAGCAGTACTTC. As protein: CASSEFSTEQYF.

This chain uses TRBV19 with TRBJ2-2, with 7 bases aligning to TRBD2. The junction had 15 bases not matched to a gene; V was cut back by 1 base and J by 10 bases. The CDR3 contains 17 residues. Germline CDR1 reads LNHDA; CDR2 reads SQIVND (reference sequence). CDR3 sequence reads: CASSIALAARSVVELFF. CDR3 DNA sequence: TGTGCCAGTAGTATAGCCCTAGCGGCCAGGTCAGTTGTGGAGCTGTTTTTT.

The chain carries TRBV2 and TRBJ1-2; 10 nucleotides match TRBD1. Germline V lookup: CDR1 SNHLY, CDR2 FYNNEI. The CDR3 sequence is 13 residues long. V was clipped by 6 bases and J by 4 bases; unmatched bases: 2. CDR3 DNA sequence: TGTGCCAGCAGGGGGGACAGGGGCTATGGCTACACCTTC. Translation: CASRGDRGYGYTF.

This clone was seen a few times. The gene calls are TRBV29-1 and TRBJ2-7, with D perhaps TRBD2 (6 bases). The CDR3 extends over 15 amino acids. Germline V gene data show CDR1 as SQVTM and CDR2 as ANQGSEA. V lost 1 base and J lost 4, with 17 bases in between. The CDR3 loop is CSVEGLGGREYEQYF. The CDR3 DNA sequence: TGCAGCGTTGAAGGACTGGGGGGTAGGGAGTACGAGCAGTACTTC.

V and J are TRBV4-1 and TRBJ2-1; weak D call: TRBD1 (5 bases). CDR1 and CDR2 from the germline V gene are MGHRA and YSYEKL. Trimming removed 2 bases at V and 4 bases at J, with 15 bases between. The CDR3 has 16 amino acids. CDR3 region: CASSQRGEAPYNEQFF. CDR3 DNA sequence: TGCGCCAGCAGCCAAAGGGGCGAGGCCCCGTACAATGAGCAGTTCTTC.

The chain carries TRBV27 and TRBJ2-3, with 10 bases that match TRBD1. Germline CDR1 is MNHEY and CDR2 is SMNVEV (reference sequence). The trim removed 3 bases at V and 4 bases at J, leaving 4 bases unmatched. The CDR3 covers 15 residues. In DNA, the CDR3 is TGTGCCAGCAGTTTGACAGGGGGCGTCGCAGATACGCAGTATTTT. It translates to CASSLTGGVADTQYF.

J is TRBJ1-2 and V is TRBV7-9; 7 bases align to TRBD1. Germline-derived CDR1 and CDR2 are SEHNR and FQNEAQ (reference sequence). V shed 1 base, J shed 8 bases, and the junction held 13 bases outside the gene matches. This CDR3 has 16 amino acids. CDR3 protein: CASSLVTGPPSRGYTF. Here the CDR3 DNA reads TGTGCCAGCAGCTTAGTGACAGGGCCCCCCTCCAGGGGCTACACCTTC.